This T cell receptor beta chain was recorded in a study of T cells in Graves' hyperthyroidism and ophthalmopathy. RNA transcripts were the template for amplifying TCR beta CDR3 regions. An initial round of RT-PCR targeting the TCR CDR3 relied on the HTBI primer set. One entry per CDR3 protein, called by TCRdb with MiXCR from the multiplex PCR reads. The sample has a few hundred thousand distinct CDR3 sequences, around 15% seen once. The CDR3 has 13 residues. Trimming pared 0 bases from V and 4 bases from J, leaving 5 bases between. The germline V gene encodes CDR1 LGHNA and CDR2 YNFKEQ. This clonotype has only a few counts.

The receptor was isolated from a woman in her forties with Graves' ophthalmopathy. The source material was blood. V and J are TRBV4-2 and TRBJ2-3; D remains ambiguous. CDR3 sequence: CASSQEYPDTQYF. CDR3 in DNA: TGTGCCAGCAGCCAAGAGTACCCAGATACGCAGTATTTT.